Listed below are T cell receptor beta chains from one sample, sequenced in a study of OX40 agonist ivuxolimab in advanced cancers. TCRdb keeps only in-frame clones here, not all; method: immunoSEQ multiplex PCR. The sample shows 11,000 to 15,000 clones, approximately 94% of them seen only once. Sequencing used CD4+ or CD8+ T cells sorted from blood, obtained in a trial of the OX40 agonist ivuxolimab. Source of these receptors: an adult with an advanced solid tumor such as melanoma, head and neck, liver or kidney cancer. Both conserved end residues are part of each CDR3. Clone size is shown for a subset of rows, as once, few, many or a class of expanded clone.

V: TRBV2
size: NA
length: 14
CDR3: CASSGMTGLYGYTF

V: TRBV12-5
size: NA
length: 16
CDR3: CASGLGPTGNTGELFF

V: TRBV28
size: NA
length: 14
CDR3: CASCERSGANVLTF

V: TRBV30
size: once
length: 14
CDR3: CAWSPGLGLTEQYF

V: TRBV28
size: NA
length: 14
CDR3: CASSGDGLNTEAFF

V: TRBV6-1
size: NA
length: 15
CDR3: CASSTSGGLGGELFF

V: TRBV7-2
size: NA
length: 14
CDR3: CASSLGGVPDTQYF

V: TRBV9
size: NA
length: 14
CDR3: CASSEATGSYEQYF

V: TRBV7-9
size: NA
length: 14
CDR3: CASREYGGNTEAFF

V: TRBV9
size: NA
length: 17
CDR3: CASSGGTSGSSYNEQFF

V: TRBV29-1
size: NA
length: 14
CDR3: CSVLPGQHTGELFF

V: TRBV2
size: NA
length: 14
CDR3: CASLPGGTIDEAFF

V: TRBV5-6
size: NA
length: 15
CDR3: CASSLTLAIGYGYTF

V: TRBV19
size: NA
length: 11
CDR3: CASSMGDEQYF